The 14 T cell receptor beta chains below were found in one sample sequenced in a study of blood T cell repertoires in COVID-19. This table comes from immunoSEQ multiplex PCR, and its TCRdb copy is limited to in-frame clones, with some not included. The sample yields around 200,000 clones, under 80% seen once. Material: peripheral blood. The receptor source for this set is a man aged 50 to 59 who had recovered from COVID-19.

V gene TRBV7-3 combines with J gene TRBJ2-2, with D unresolved. Germline V lookup: CDR1 SGHTA, CDR2 FQGTGA. CDR3 length: 16 amino acids. The V gene lost 2 bases and the J gene lost 0 bases, with 10 bases spanning the gap. CDR3 DNA sequence: TGTGCCAGCAGCTTACTCAGAACAGCGAACACCGGGGAGCTGTTTTTT. Translated: CASSLLRTANTGELFF.

This chain uses TRBV27 with TRBJ1-2, with a weak D call TRBD1 (6 bases). The CDR3 extends over 13 amino acids. V lost 4 bases, J lost 8 bases, and 14 bases lay in between. Germline V gene data show CDR1 as MNHEY and CDR2 as SMNVEV (reference sequence). Here the CDR3 DNA reads TGTGCCAGCAGTTACAGGGTAGGTGAGGGCTACACCTTC. It specifies CASSYRVGEGYTF.

This chain uses TRBV10-1 with TRBJ2-3, with TRBD2 matching 10 bases. Looked up from germline, CDR1 is WNHNN and CDR2 is SYGVQD (reference sequence). The length of the CDR3 is 15 residues. Germline trimming cut 5 bases from V and 0 bases from J; bases unmatched to any gene: 2. CDR3: CASSSSGSSTDTQYF. DNA of the CDR3: TGCGCCAGCAGTTCTAGCGGGAGTAGCACAGATACGCAGTATTTT.

The chain recombines TRBV6-5 with TRBJ1-3, with D perhaps TRBD1 (5 bases). V was shortened by 6 bases and J by 2 bases, with 11 bases between the two germline ends. Germline-derived CDR1 and CDR2 are MNHEY and SVGAGI. CDR3 length: 14 residues. The CDR3 loop is CASRTQGAGNTIYF. The CDR3 DNA reads TGTGCCAGCAGAACCCAAGGGGCTGGAAACACCATATATTTT.

The genes are TRBV2 and TRBJ2-7; 9 bases map to TRBD1. Germline CDR1 reads SNHLY; CDR2 reads FYNNEI. V trimming: 6 bases; J trimming: 4 bases; junction bases outside the gene matches: 10. There are 15 residues in the CDR3. CDR3 nucleotide sequence: TGTGCCAGCAGGGTACCCGGGACAGGGAGATACGAGCAGTACTTC. Amino acid sequence: CASRVPGTGRYEQYF.

V is TRBV18 and J is TRBJ2-7; D ambiguous. The CDR3 sequence is 14 residues long. Trimming took off 0 bases at V and 6 bases at J, with 12 bases between the two ends. Germline lookup yields CDR1 KGHSH and CDR2 LQKENI. CDR3 bases: TGTGCCAGCTCACCACCGTCGGGTTTAGGCGAGCAGTACTTC. Its protein is CASSPPSGLGEQYF.

In this sample, this clone is medium-sized. The chain is built from TRBV30 and TRBJ1-6; perhaps TRBD1 as D (6 bases). The CDR3 loop spans 13 amino acids. V was trimmed by 1 base and J by 10 bases, leaving 11 bases between them. Germline lookup yields CDR1 GTSNPN and CDR2 SVGIG (reference sequence). The CDR3 loop is CAWSDREGSPLHF. CDR3 DNA sequence: TGTGCCTGGAGTGACAGGGAAGGCTCACCCCTCCACTTT.

The rearrangement joins TRBV28 to TRBJ2-1; 7 bases agree with TRBD1. V lost 6 bases, J lost 6 bases, and 8 bases stayed unmatched. The V gene's germline CDR1 is MDHEN and CDR2 SYDVKM. The CDR3 is 14 residues long. The CDR3, as DNA: TGTGCCAGCAGCCGCCCGACAGGGATCAATGAGCAGTTCTTC. Protein sequence: CASSRPTGINEQFF.

CDR3 sequence: CASTDSYEQYF. DNA for the CDR3: TGTGCCAGCACAGACTCCTACGAGCAGTACTTC. This chain links TRBV19 with TRBJ2-7; D gene unclear. This CDR3 spans 11 amino acids. Germline V CDR1 and CDR2: LNHDA, SQIVND (reference sequence). Trimming cost V 9 bases and J 0 bases, with 6 bases left between them.

V usage is TRBV5-5 and J usage is TRBJ1-4; 9 bases line up with TRBD1. Germline V lookup: CDR1 SGHKS, CDR2 YYEKEE (reference sequence). After removal of 4 bases from V and 0 bases from J, the junction contained 7 bases not matched to a gene. This CDR3 contains 17 residues. The chain's CDR3 is CASSRGTGSATNEKLFF. DNA for the CDR3: TGTGCCAGCAGCCGAGGGACAGGGAGTGCAACTAATGAAAAACTGTTTTTT.

V usage is TRBV5-1 and J usage is TRBJ1-3; TRBD1 matches at 9 bases. This CDR3 contains 15 residues. With 4 bases clipped from V and 2 bases from J, the junction kept 4 bases outside the gene matches. Germline-derived CDR1 and CDR2 are SGHRS and YFSETQ. CDR3: CASSPGQGAGNTIYF. In DNA form, the CDR3 reads TGCGCCAGCAGCCCGGGACAGGGAGCTGGAAACACCATATATTTT.

The chain links TRBV11-2 to TRBJ2-5, with 9 bases that match TRBD2. Per germline, CDR1 SGHAT and CDR2 FQNNGV. V trimming: 4 bases; J trimming: 1 base; junction bases outside the gene matches: 4. The CDR3 is made up of 15 amino acids. The DNA of the CDR3 is TGTGCCAGCAGCTCCTTAGCGGGAGTCCAAGAGACCCAGTACTTC. Translated: CASSSLAGVQETQYF.

The V call is TRBV27, the J call TRBJ2-4; a possible D gene is TRBD2 (5 bases). V was clipped by 3 bases and J by 0 bases, with 21 bases between them. Germline V lookup: CDR1 MNHEY, CDR2 SMNVEV (reference sequence). This CDR3 is 19 amino acids long. CDR3 amino acids: CASSFGPRDPGIAKNIQYF. The CDR3 nucleotides read TGTGCCAGCAGTTTTGGGCCAAGGGATCCGGGGATAGCCAAAAACATTCAGTACTTC.

Only one count was recorded for this clone. The chain is built from TRBV3-1 (or the pseudogene TRBV3-2) and TRBJ2-6, with D possibly matching TRBD2 (6 bases). The V gene's germline CDR1 is LGHDT and CDR2 YNNKEL (reference sequence). This CDR3 contains 17 residues. The V and J ends lost 8 bases and 0 bases respectively, with 17 bases between them. CDR3 coding DNA: TGTGCCAGCCGGTTCGGCGGGGTATACTCTGGGGCCAACGTCCTGACTTTC. Translating it yields CASRFGGVYSGANVLTF.